Presented here are 5 T cell receptor beta chains from one specimen sequenced in a study of cytomegalovirus exposure and HLA in healthy donors. Assay used: immunoSEQ multiplex PCR; TCRdb lists only in-frame clones, some missing. The sample carries 150,000 to 200,000 clones, 70% to 90% recorded once. The specimen was PBMCs. Receptors were obtained from a young man in good health and CMV-seronegative.

This chain joins TRBV4-2 and TRBJ1-6; 8 bases map to TRBD1. Germline CDR1 reads LGHNA; CDR2 reads YNFKEQ. CDR3 length: 14 amino acids. J gave up 10 bases and V 2 bases, and 4 bases lay outside the gene matches. For the CDR3, the DNA is TGTGCCAGCAGCCAAACAGGGGGTGGATCACCCCTCCACTTT. Its translation: CASSQTGGGSPLHF.

The chain has TRBV19 and TRBJ2-7, with 7 nucleotides matching TRBD2. Germline lookup yields CDR1 LNHDA and CDR2 SQIVND (reference sequence). CDR3 size: 15 residues. V lost 1 base, J lost 6 bases, and 9 bases stayed unmatched. DNA of the CDR3: TGTGCCAGTAGTATAGTGAGCGGGATCGGTGGCGAGCAGTACTTC. Protein product: CASSIVSGIGGEQYF.

The J gene is TRBJ1-5, the V gene TRBV19; TRBD1 matches at 8 bases. Germline V gene data show CDR1 as LNHDA and CDR2 as SQIVND (reference sequence). Germline trimming cut 4 bases from V and 8 bases from J; bases unmatched to any gene: 19. The CDR3 spans 18 residues. The CDR3 is CASSSALPRTGTFEPQHF. Here the CDR3 DNA reads TGTGCCAGTAGTAGCGCCCTACCGCGGACAGGGACATTTGAGCCCCAGCATTTT.

The CDR3 bases are TGCGCCAGCAGCCAAGGGGGGCGGGGGGCTTCTGTTACGCAGTATTTT. Amino acids: CASSQGGRGASVTQYF. The rearrangement links TRBV4-1 to TRBJ2-3, with 8 bases lining up with TRBD2. From germline, CDR1 is MGHRA and CDR2 YSYEKL. The V and J ends lost 1 base and 8 bases, in that order; junction bases with no gene match: 11. The CDR3 runs to 16 residues.

The chain uses TRBV5-1 and TRBJ2-3; 8 bases are a match to TRBD1. The CDR3 sequence is 16 residues long. The germline V gene has CDR1 SGHRS and CDR2 YFSETQ. Trimming took 2 bases from V and 2 from J; bases not matched to a gene: 7. The CDR3 loop is CASSFNPTGATDTQYF. Here the CDR3 DNA reads TGCGCCAGCAGCTTCAATCCGACAGGGGCCACAGATACGCAGTATTTT. The full variable domain, with the rest looked up from reference TRBV5-1 and TRBJ2-3, is KAGVTQTPRYLIKTRGQQVTLSCSPISGHRSVSWYQQTPGQGLQFLFEYFSETQRNKGNFPGRFSGRQFSNSRSEMNVSTLELGDSALYLCASSFNPTGATDTQYFGPGTRLTVL.